Shown below are 19 T cell receptor beta chains from a single sample sequenced in a study of OX40 agonist ivuxolimab in advanced cancers. The assay was immunoSEQ multiplex PCR, and TCRdb's table has in-frame clones only and misses some. Of about 88,000 clones listed, just under 90% were seen once; the top ten hold about 1.6%. This specimen consisted of CD4+ or CD8+ T cells sorted from blood, obtained in a trial of the OX40 agonist ivuxolimab. These receptors all stem from an adult with an advanced solid tumor such as melanoma, head and neck, liver or kidney cancer.

The rearrangement uses TRBV7-2 and TRBJ1-5; possibly TRBD1 for D (5 bases). CDR3 length: 13 amino acids. The V and J ends lost 5 bases and 7 bases respectively, with 12 bases between them. The germline V gene encodes CDR1 SGHTA and CDR2 FQGNSA. DNA for the CDR3: TGTGCCAGCAGCCTCGGAGGGGACCAGCCCCAGCATTTT. The encoded protein is CASSLGGDQPQHF.

The chain recombines TRBV27 with TRBJ2-7; 7 nucleotides line up with TRBD1. With 6 bases clipped from V and 3 bases from J, the junction kept 8 bases outside the gene matches. CDR3 length: 14 residues. The germline V gene encodes CDR1 MNHEY and CDR2 SMNVEV (reference sequence). CDR3 sequence: CASSLGQKNYEQYF. In DNA form, the CDR3 reads TGTGCCAGCAGCCTGGGACAGAAAAACTACGAGCAGTACTTC.

The V and J genes are TRBV7-2 and TRBJ2-3; unclear D gene. The CDR3 length is 15 residues. The ends were cut back, 5 bases at V and 2 bases at J, with 14 bases in the middle. Germline CDR1 is SGHTA and CDR2 is FQGNSA. The CDR3 protein is CASSLTVGPTDTQYF. CDR3 DNA sequence: TGTGCCAGCAGCCTTACAGTGGGTCCCACAGATACGCAGTATTTT.

Notes on this clone: At one end, the junction sequence differs from germline, possibly due to a read error. This chain joins TRBV7-7 and TRBJ1-3, with D possibly TRBD1 on 5 matching bases. The CDR3 consists of 16 residues. In germline, CDR1 is SSHAT, CDR2 FNYEAQ (reference sequence). Here the CDR3 DNA reads TGTGCTAGCAGCTTAGGGGCCCCCAGCTCTGGAAACACCATATATTTT. It encodes CASSLGAPSSGNTIYF.

The chain is built from TRBV10-1 and TRBJ2-1; D gene unclear. With 0 bases removed from V and 3 bases from J, the gap between germline ends came to 18 bases. The CDR3 length is 18 residues. Germline V lookup: CDR1 WNHNN, CDR2 SYGVQD (reference sequence). DNA for the CDR3: TGCGCCAGCAGTGAGTCGACTCGGGCTAGTGGGAACTACAATGAGCAGTTCTTC. Translation gives CASSESTRASGNYNEQFF.

The genes are TRBV5-1 and TRBJ2-7, with D possibly matching TRBD1 (7 bases). CDR1 is SGHRS, CDR2 YFSETQ, per germline. The CDR3 is 15 residues long. The V and J ends lost 0 bases and 5 bases respectively, with 15 bases between them. The CDR3 nucleotides are TGCGCCAGCAGCTTGGAAGGCAGGGGGGTAGACGAGCAGTACTTC. Its protein is CASSLEGRGVDEQYF.

This clone was counted once. The CDR3: CAWRGGLAGSYEQYF. CDR3 in DNA: TGTGCCTGGAGGGGGGGGCTAGCGGGATCCTACGAGCAGTACTTC. V is TRBV30 and J is TRBJ2-7, with TRBD2 identical over 9 bases. V was pared by 3 bases and J by 1 base, with 7 bases of the junction left unmatched. The CDR3 runs 15 residues. Germline CDR1 GTSNPN, CDR2 SVGIG (reference sequence).

The chain couples TRBV7-8 to TRBJ1-2; 7 nucleotides agree with TRBD1. Losses at the gene ends were 1 base for V and 4 bases for J; bases not matched to a gene: 6. The CDR3 consists of 15 residues. Germline V lookup: CDR1 SGHVS, CDR2 FQNEAQ. Written as DNA, the CDR3 is TGTGCCAGCAGCTTAGGGAGGACAGGCCTCTATGGCTACACCTTC. Its protein product is CASSLGRTGLYGYTF. The full variable domain, rest sourced from reference TRBV7-8 and TRBJ1-2, is GAGVSQSPRYKVAKRGQDVALRCDPISGHVSLFWYQQALGQGPEFLTYFQNEAQLDKSGLPSDRFFAERPEGSVSTLKIQRTQQEDSAVYLCASSLGRTGLYGYTFGSGTRLTVV.

This sequence joins TRBV19 and TRBJ2-2; D is uncertain. Germline V CDR1 and CDR2: LNHDA, SQIVND (reference sequence). Trimming pared 5 bases from V and 5 bases from J, leaving 12 bases between. The CDR3 spans 14 residues. DNA of the CDR3: TGTGCCAGTAGTCCCCAAATGGGGACCGGGGAGCTGTTTTTT. It yields the protein CASSPQMGTGELFF.

The CDR3 sequence: CASSPASGQPEQFF. CDR3 coding DNA: TGTGCCAGCAGTCCAGCCTCCGGACAGCCTGAGCAGTTCTTC. The V and J genes are TRBV27 and TRBJ2-1; a possible D gene is TRBD1 (6 bases). This CDR3 has 14 residues. The V end was cut by 5 bases, the J end by 9 bases, with 17 bases between. Germline CDR1 is MNHEY and CDR2 is SMNVEV (reference sequence).

The chain joins TRBV4-1 to TRBJ2-3, with TRBD2 as a possible D gene (5 bases). This CDR3 region has 14 residues. Deletions cut 3 bases from V and 6 bases from J, with 13 bases between. Looked up from germline, CDR1 is MGHRA and CDR2 is YSYEKL. CDR3 in amino acids: CASSQRGLRDTQYF. DNA for the CDR3: TGCGCCAGCAGCCAGCGAGGACTGCGGGATACGCAGTATTTT.

This clone was observed a handful of times. CDR3 nucleotides: TGCAGCGCTTGGGAAAGGGCCTCCACCTACGAGCAGTACTTC. It encodes CSAWERASTYEQYF. The chain recombines TRBV29-1 with TRBJ2-7; D gene uncertain. CDR3 length: 14 amino acids. With 7 bases removed from V and 2 bases from J, the gap between germline ends came to 18 bases. Per germline, CDR1 SQVTM and CDR2 ANQGSEA.

V is TRBV5-8 and J is TRBJ2-1, with a possible D match to TRBD1 (7 bases). Germline CDR1 and CDR2: SGHTS and YDEGEE. This CDR3 region has 17 residues. The V end was cut by 3 bases, the J end by 0 bases, with 16 bases between. The CDR3 reads CASSYRRDSSSYNEQFF. As DNA, the CDR3 is TGTGCCAGCAGCTACCGGCGGGACAGTAGCTCCTACAATGAGCAGTTCTTC.

The V call is TRBV4-3, the J call TRBJ1-2; no clear D gene. Germline V lookup: CDR1 LGHNA, CDR2 YSLEER. V was pared by 0 bases and J by 3 bases, with 11 bases between. The CDR3 has 15 residues. The CDR3 spells CASSQDHHPDYGYTF. The DNA of the CDR3 is TGCGCCAGCAGCCAAGATCACCACCCAGACTATGGCTACACCTTC.

V and J are TRBV5-1 and TRBJ2-5; D may correspond to TRBD1 or TRBD2 (5 bases each). The V gene's germline CDR1 is SGHRS and CDR2 YFSETQ. Trimming cost V 4 bases and J 1 base, with 11 bases left between them. The CDR3 extends over 14 amino acids. Written as DNA, the CDR3 is TGCGCCAGCAGCACGGGACGGACCCAAGAGACCCAGTACTTC. This encodes CASSTGRTQETQYF. Using reference TRBV5-1 and TRBJ2-5 for the parts outside the CDR3, the full variable domain is KAGVTQTPRYLIKTRGQQVTLSCSPISGHRSVSWYQQTPGQGLQFLFEYFSETQRNKGNFPGRFSGRQFSNSRSEMNVSTLELGDSALYLCASSTGRTQETQYFGPGTRLLVL.

The rearrangement links TRBV7-9 to TRBJ2-7; 9 bases are shared with TRBD1. The ends lost 3 bases at V and 3 bases at J; junction bases unmatched: 3. Germline loops: CDR1 SEHNR, CDR2 FQNEAQ (reference sequence). This CDR3 region has 14 residues. The CDR3 sequence: CASSFRDRDYEQYF. In DNA, the CDR3 is TGTGCCAGCAGCTTTAGGGACAGGGACTACGAGCAGTACTTC. The full variable domain, rest sourced from reference TRBV7-9 and TRBJ2-7, is DTGVSQNPRHKITKRGQNVTFRCDPISEHNRLYWYRQTLGQGPEFLTYFQNEAQLEKSRLLSDRFSAERPKGSFSTLEIQRTEQGDSAMYLCASSFRDRDYEQYFGPGTRLTVT.

The J gene is TRBJ2-7, the V gene TRBV15, with TRBD1 matching over 11 bases. J was trimmed by 4 bases and V by 4 bases; bases with no gene match: 3. Per the germline V gene, CDR1 is LNHNV and CDR2 is YYDKDF (reference sequence). This CDR3 is built from 14 residues. CDR3 loop: CATSKGQGVYEQYF. CDR3 in DNA: TGTGCCACCAGCAAGGGACAGGGGGTTTACGAGCAGTACTTC.

This chain links TRBV7-2 with TRBJ1-4, with D uncertain. The CDR3 loop spans 13 amino acids. V lost 2 bases and J 14 bases, leaving 15 bases between the germline ends. Germline CDR1 reads SGHTA; CDR2 reads FQGNSA. CDR3 nucleotides: TGTGCCAGCAGCTTAAGAGAAGGGCGCCGGCTGTTTTTT. Protein sequence: CASSLREGRRLFF.

The chain is built from TRBV7-9 and TRBJ2-7; TRBD1 might be the D (5 bases). The germline gives CDR1 SEHNR, CDR2 FQNEAQ (reference sequence). CDR3 length: 15 amino acids. The V gene lost 5 bases and the J gene lost 2 bases, with 16 bases spanning the gap. The CDR3 here is CASSPLGQTTYEQYF. For the CDR3, the DNA is TGTGCCAGCAGCCCTTTGGGGCAGACGACCTACGAGCAGTACTTC.